This T cell receptor beta chain was sequenced during a study of cytomegalovirus exposure and HLA in healthy donors. Across the whole study: The 90 to 150 validation repertoires, a later analysis reported, used the same platform as the roughly 650 repertoires from the first cohort.

The germline CDR1 and CDR2 sequences are SGDLS and YYNGEE. Germline trimming cut 3 bases from V and 8 bases from J; bases unmatched to any gene: 8. The CDR3 runs 14 residues. Study-level points and caveats: Cytomegalovirus status, reportedly, was diagnosed with high specificity and sensitivity by the classifier. Altogether, 164 TCR beta chains were recorded as cytomegalovirus-associated. CMV antigen specificity of three CMV-associated chains was confirmed in vitro.

Clones were read by immunoSEQ multiplex PCR, and TCRdb kept only the in-frame ones, dropping some. Of some 150,000 clones detected, 89% appear once; the ten largest clones hold about 10%. Turning to this clone: No antigen is known for it.

Sequencing was carried out using PBMCs. The V gene is TRBV9, the J gene TRBJ1-2; 9 nucleotides match TRBD1. The receptor was isolated from a woman in her late teens or twenties in good health and CMV-seropositive. In nucleotides, the CDR3 is TGTGCCAGCAGCGCGAGTGGACAGGGGTCAGGCTACACCTTC. This translates into CASSASGQGSGYTF.